This T cell receptor (beta chain) is drawn from a study of cytomegalovirus exposure and HLA in healthy donors. Study-level findings and limits: An analysis done earlier found most TCR beta V segments productive about 87% or about 30% of the time. It was confirmed in vitro that a few of the CMV-associated chains were specific for CMV antigens. Researchers reported from a later analysis that most CMV-associated TCR beta chains appeared HLA-restricted.

Researchers ran the PCR with 60 Vbeta and 13 Jbeta primers. Profiled with immunoSEQ multiplex PCR; TCRdb holds only in-frame clones, not every one. The repertoire holds about 77,000 clones, with around 82% as singletons. On this clone: Its antigen remains unidentified.

Germline assignment: CDR1 LGHNT and CDR2 FRNRAP. The CDR3 has 14 amino acids. The germline V and J ends were trimmed by 10 bases and 4 bases, with 17 bases remaining between them. This TCR derives from a man aged 35 to 55 in good health and CMV-seronegative. The V and J genes are TRBV12-5 and TRBJ2-1; possible D gene TRBD1, 6 bases. Sequenced input: PBMCs. The CDR3 protein is CATLGAPLYNEQFF. In DNA, the CDR3 is TGTGCTACCCTGGGGGCCCCATTATACAATGAGCAGTTCTTC. Using reference TRBV12-5 and TRBJ2-1 for the parts outside the CDR3, the full variable domain is DARVTQTPRHKVTEMGQEVTMRCQPILGHNTVFWYRQTMMQGLELLAYFRNRAPLDDSGMPKDRFSAEMPDATLATLKIQPSEPRDSAVYFCATLGAPLYNEQFFGPGTRLTVL.